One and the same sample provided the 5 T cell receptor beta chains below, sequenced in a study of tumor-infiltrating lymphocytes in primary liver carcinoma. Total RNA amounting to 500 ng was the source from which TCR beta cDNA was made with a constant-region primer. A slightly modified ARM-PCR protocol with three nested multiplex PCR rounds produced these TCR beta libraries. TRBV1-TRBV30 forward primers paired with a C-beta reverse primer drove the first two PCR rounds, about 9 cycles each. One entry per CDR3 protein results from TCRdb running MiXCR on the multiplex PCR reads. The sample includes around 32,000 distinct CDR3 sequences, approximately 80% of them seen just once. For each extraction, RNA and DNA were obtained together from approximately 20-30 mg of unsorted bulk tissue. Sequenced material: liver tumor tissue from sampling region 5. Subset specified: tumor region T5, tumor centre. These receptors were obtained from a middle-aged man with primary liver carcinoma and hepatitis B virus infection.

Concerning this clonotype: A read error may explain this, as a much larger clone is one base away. The CDR3: CAISESTTRQEAQYF. CDR3 coding DNA: TGTGCCATCAGTGAGTCGACTACCAGACAAGAGGCCCAGTACTTC. This rearrangement joins TRBV10-3 to TRBJ2-5, with D possibly being TRBD2 (5 bases). There are 15 residues in the CDR3. In germline, CDR1 is ENHRY, CDR2 SYGVKD.

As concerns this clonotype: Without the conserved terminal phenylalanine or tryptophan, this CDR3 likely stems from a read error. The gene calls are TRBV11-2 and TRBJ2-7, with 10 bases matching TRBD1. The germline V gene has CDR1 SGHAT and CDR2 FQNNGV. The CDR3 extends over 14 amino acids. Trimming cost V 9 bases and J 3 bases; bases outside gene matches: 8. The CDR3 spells CASRSRTGGYEQYL. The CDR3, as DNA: TGTGCCAGTCGCTCTCGGACAGGGGGCTACGAGCAGTACTTA.

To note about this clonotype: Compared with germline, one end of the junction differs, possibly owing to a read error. CDR3 DNA sequence: TGCGCCAGCTGCCAGCACCCCCTTGGTGGGACTAGCGCAGATACGCAGTATTTT. This translates into CASCQHPLGGTSADTQYF. The chain uses TRBV4-3 and TRBJ2-3, with TRBD2 identical over 10 bases. The CDR3 is made up of 18 amino acids. Germline lookup yields CDR1 LGHNA and CDR2 YSLEER.

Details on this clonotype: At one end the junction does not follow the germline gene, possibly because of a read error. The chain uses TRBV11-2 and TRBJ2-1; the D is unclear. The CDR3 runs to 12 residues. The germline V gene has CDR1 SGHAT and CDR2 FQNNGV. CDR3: CASTPSHNEQLF. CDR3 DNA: TGTGCCAGTACCCCCTCCCACAATGAGCAGCTCTTC. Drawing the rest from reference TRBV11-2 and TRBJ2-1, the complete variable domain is EAGVAQSPRYKIIEKRQSVAFWCNPISGHATLYWYQQILGQGPKLLIQFQNNGVVDDSQLPKDRFSAERLKGVDSTLKIQPAKLEDSAVYLCASTPSHNEQLFGPGTRLTVL.

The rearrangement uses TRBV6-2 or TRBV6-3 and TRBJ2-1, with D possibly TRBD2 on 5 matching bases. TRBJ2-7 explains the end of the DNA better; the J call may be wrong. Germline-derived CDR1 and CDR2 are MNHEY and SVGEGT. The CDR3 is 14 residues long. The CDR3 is CASRASGRSDEQYF. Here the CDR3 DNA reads TGTGCCAGCAGGGCCAGCGGTCGGTCGGATGAGCAGTACTTC.